The entry that follows covers one TCR beta chain sequence. This specimen belongs to a study of T cells after yellow fever vaccination. By 5'RACE template switching, TCR cDNA was produced, with a universal primer site and UMIs added in the process. From the 5' RACE reads, TCRdb called clonotypes with MiXCR, one entry per CDR3 protein. The sample consists of a few hundred thousand distinct CDR3 sequences, 5.2% of them appearing once. This CDR3 contains 15 residues. Per germline, CDR1 KGHSY and CDR2 FQNENV. Trimming removed 2 bases from V and 6 bases from J, with 14 bases in between. The sample here was CD4+ T cells sorted from PBMCs, taken on the day of the yellow fever booster vaccination. The rearrangement joins TRBV16 to TRBJ1-5, with TRBD1 as a possible D gene (5 bases). The clonotype was recovered from a young man who received the YFV17D yellow fever vaccine. The CDR3 coding sequence is TGTGCCAGCAGCCAAGGTCAGGGAGGTTCTCAGCCCCAGCATTTT. Its protein is CASSQGQGGSQPQHF.